The present entry profiles one TCR beta chain with its context. This specimen belongs to a study of blood T cell repertoires in COVID-19. The overall study: Specimens from acute and convalescent COVID-19 originated in the United States, Italy and Spain.

The CDR3 has 13 amino acids. CDR1 and CDR2 from the germline V gene are LGHDT and YNNKEL (reference sequence). V lost 2 bases, J lost 10 bases, and 12 bases lay in between. Original methodology: For nucleated cells, counts were estimated from reference gene primer amplification. Method: immunoSEQ multiplex PCR; TCRdb's copy keeps in-frame clones and lacks some. From that table come the V and J calls and clone size; the DNA was used to work out D and trimming. Of approximately 120,000 clones listed, 85% to 90% are singletons. Sequenced sample: peripheral blood. The TCR comes from a human donor in a cohort sampled during active COVID-19. This rearrangement joins TRBV3-1 (or the pseudogene TRBV3-2) to TRBJ2-1, with D possibly matching TRBD2 (6 bases). The DNA for the CDR3 is TGTGCCAGCAGCCAACTGCAGGGACTCGAGCAGTTCTTC. It codes for CASSQLQGLEQFF.